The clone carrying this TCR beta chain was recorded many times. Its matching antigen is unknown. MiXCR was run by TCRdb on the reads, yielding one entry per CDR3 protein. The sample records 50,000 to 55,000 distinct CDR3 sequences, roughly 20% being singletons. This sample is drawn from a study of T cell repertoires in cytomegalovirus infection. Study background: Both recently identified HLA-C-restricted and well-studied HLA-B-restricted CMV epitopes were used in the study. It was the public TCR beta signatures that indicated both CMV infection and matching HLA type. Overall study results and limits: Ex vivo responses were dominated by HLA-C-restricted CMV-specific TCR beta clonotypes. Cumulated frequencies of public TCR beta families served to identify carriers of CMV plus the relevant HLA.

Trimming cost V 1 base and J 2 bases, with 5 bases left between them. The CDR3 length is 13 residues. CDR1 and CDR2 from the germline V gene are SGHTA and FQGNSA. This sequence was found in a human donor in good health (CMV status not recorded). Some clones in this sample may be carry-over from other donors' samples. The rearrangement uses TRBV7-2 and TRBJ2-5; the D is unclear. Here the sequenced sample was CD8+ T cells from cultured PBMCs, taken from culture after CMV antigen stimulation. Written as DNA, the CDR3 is TGTGCCAGCAGCTTAGATCGACAAGAGACCCAGTACTTC. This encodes CASSLDRQETQYF.